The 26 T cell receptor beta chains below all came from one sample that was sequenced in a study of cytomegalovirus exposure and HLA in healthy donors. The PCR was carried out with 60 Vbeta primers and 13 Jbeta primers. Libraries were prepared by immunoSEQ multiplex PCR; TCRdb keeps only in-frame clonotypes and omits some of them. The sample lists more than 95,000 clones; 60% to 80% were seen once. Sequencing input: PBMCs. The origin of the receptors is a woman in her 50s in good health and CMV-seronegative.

CDR3 DNA: TGTGCCAGCAGCAGAGGACAGCAATATAGCAATCAGCCCCAGCATTTT. Its translation is CASSRGQQYSNQPQHF. The rearrangement joins TRBV7-8 to TRBJ1-5, with D perhaps matching TRBD1 (6 bases). Per the germline V gene, CDR1 is SGHVS and CDR2 is FQNEAQ. The V end was cut by 5 bases, the J end by 0 bases, with 14 bases between. The CDR3 runs to 16 residues.

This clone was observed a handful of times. The CDR3 here is CASSLGQGWADQETQYF. DNA for the CDR3: TGTGCCAGCAGCTTAGGACAGGGGTGGGCTGACCAAGAGACCCAGTACTTC. The chain combines TRBV5-6 with TRBJ2-5; 9 bases are a match to TRBD1. Losses at the gene ends were 2 bases for V and 0 bases for J; bases not matched to a gene: 8. Looked up from germline, CDR1 is SGHDT and CDR2 is YYEEEE. The length of the CDR3 is 17 residues.

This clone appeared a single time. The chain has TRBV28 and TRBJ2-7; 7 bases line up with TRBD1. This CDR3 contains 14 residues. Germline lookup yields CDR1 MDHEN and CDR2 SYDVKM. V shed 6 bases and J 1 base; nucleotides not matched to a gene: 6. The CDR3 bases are TGTGCCAGCAGAGACGGACAGGTGTCCTACGAGCAGTACTTC. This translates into CASRDGQVSYEQYF.

CDR3: CASSRLDRARQPQHF. In DNA, the CDR3 is TGCGCCAGCAGTCGCCTGGACAGGGCAAGGCAGCCCCAGCATTTT. The V call is TRBV23-1, the J call TRBJ1-5; 8 bases are shared with TRBD1. TRBV23-1 has ORF status, its function being uncertain. With V trimmed by 4 bases and J by 7 bases, 9 bases remained unmatched. This CDR3 contains 15 residues.

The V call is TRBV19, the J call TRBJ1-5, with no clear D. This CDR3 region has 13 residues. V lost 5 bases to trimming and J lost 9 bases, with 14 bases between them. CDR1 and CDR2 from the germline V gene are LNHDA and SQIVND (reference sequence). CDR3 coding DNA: TGTGCCAGTAGTGCCCGAGCTTCGAGGCCCCAGCATTTT. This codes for CASSARASRPQHF. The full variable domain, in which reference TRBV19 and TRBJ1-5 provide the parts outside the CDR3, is DGGITQSPKYLFRKEGQNVTLSCEQNLNHDAMYWYRQDPGQGLRLIYYSQIVNDFQKGDIAEGYSVSREKKESFPLTVTSAQKNPTAFYLCASSARASRPQHFGDGTRLSIL.

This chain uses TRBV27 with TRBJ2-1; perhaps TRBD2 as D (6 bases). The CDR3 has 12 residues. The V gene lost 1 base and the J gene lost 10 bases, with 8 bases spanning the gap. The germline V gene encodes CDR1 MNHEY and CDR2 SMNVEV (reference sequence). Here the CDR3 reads CASSLWGDEQFF. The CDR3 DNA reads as TGTGCCAGCAGTTTATGGGGGGACGAGCAGTTCTTC.

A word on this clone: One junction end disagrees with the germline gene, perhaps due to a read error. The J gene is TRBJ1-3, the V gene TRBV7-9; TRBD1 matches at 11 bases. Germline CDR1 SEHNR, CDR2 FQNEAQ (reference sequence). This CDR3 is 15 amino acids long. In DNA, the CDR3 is TGTTCCAGCAGCTTAGGACAGGGGGCTCGTCACACCATATATTTT. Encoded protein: CSSSLGQGARHTIYF.

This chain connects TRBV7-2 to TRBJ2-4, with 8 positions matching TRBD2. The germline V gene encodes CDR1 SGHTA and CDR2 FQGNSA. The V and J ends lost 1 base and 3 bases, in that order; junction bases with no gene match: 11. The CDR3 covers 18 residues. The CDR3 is CASSLDASGRVDKNIQYF. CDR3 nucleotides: TGTGCCAGCAGCTTAGACGCTAGCGGGCGTGTCGACAAAAACATTCAGTACTTC. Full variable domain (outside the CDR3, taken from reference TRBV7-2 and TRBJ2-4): GAGVSQSPSNKVTEKGKDVELRCDPISGHTALYWYRQSLGQGLEFLIYFQGNSAPDKSGLPSDRFSAERTGGSVSTLTIQRTQQEDSAVYLCASSLDASGRVDKNIQYFGAGTRLSVL.

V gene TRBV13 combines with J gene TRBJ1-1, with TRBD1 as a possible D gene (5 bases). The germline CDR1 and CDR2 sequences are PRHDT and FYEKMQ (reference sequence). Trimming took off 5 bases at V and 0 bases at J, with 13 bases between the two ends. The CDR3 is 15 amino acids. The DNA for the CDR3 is TGTGCCAGCAGCATATCTAGACAGATGAACACTGAAGCTTTCTTT. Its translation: CASSISRQMNTEAFF.

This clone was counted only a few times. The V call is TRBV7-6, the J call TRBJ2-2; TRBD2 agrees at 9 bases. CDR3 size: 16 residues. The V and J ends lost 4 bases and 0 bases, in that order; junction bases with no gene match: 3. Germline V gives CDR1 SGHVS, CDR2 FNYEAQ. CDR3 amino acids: CASSSTSGPNTGELFF. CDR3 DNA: TGTGCCAGCAGCTCAACTAGCGGGCCGAACACCGGGGAGCTGTTTTTT.

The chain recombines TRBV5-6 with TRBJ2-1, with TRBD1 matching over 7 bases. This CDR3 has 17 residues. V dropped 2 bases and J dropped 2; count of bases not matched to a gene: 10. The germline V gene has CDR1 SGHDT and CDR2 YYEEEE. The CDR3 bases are TGTGCCAGCAGCTTTTCTGATCGAGACAGGGCCTACAATGAGCAGTTCTTC. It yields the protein CASSFSDRDRAYNEQFF.

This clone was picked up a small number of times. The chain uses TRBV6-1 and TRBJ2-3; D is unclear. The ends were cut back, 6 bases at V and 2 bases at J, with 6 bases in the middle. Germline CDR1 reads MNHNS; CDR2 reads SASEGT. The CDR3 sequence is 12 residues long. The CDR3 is CASSLNTDTQYF. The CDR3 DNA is TGTGCCAGCAGCTTAAACACAGATACGCAGTATTTT.

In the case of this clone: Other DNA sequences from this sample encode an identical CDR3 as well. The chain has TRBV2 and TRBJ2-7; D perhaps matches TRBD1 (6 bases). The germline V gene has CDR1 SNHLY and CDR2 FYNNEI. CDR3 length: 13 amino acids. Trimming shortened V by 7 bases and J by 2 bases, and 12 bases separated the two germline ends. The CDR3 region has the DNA TGTGCCAGCACGCTGGACAGTACCTACGAGCAGTACTTC. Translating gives CASTLDSTYEQYF.

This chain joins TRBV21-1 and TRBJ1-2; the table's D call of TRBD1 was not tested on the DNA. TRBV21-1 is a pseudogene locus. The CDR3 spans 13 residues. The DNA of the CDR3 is TGTGCCAGCACCGTGGACAGTAACTATGGCTACACCTTC. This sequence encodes CASTVDSNYGYTF.

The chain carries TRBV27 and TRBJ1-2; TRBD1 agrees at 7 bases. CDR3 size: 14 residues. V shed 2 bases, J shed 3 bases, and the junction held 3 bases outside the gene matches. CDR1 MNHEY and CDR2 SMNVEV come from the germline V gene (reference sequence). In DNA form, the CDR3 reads TGTGCCAGCAGTTTAGTAGGGGGCGACTATGGCTACACCTTC. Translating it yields CASSLVGGDYGYTF.

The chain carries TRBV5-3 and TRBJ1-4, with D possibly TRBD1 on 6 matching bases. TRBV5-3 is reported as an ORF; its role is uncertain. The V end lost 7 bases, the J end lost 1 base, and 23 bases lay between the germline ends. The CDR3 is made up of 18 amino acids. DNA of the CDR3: TGTGCCAGACTGGGTGGGAGGGGGACCCCTGGAACTAATGAAAAACTGTTTTTT. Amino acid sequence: CARLGGRGTPGTNEKLFF.

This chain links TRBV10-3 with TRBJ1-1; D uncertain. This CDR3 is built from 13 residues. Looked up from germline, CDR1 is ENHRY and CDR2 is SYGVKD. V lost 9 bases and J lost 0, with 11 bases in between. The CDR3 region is CAMAGELNTEAFF. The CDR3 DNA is TGTGCCATGGCGGGCGAATTGAACACTGAAGCTTTCTTT.

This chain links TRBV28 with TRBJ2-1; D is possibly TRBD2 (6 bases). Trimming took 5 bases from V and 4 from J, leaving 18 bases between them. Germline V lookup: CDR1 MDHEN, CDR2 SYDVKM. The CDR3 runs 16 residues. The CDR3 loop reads CASSPPPGLRYNEQFF. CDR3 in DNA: TGTGCCAGCAGTCCCCCTCCGGGACTTAGATACAATGAGCAGTTCTTC.

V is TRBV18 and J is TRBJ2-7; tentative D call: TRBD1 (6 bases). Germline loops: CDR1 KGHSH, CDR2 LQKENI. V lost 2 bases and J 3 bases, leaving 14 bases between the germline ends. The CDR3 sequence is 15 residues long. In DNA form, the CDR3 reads TGTGCCAGCTCACCAAGGACAGAGGAACTCTACGAGCAGTACTTC. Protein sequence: CASSPRTEELYEQYF. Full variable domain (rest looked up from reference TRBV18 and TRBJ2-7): NAGVMQNPRHLVRRRGQEARLRCSPMKGHSHVYWYRQLPEEGLKFMVYLQKENIIDESGMPKERFSAEFPKEGPSILRIQQVVRGDSAAYFCASSPRTEELYEQYFGPGTRLTVT.

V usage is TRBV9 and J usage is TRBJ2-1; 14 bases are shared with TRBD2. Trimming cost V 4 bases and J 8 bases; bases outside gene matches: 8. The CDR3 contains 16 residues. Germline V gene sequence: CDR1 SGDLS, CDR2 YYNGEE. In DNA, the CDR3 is TGTGCCAGCAGCCCCCCGGGACTAGCGGGAGTTCATGAGCAGTTCTTC. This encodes CASSPPGLAGVHEQFF.

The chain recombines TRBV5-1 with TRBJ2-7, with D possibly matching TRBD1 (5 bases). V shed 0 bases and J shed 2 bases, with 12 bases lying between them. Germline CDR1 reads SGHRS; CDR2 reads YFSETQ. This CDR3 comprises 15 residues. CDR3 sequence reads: CASSLGTDSPYEQYF. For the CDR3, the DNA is TGCGCCAGCAGCTTGGGGACCGACAGCCCCTACGAGCAGTACTTC.

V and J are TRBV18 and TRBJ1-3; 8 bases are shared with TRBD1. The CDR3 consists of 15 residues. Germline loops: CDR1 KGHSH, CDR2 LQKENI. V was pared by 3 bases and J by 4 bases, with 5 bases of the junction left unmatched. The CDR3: CASSPLTGDGNTIYF. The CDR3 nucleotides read TGTGCCAGCTCACCCCTGACAGGGGACGGAAACACCATATATTTT.

The CDR3 bases are TGTGCCAGCAGCTTACCCCGGGACAACGGCGAGCAGTACTTC. Translated: CASSLPRDNGEQYF. The V gene is TRBV13, the J gene TRBJ2-7, with TRBD1 as a possible D gene (6 bases). V lost 2 bases and J lost 6, with 14 bases in between. CDR1 and CDR2 from the germline V gene are PRHDT and FYEKMQ (reference sequence). CDR3 length equals 14 residues.

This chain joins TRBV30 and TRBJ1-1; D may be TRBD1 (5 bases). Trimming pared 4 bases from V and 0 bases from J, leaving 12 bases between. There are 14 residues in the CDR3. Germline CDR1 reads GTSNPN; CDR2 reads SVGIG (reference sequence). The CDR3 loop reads CAWTLTGLNTEAFF. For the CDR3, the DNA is TGTGCCTGGACCCTTACAGGTCTGAACACTGAAGCTTTCTTT.

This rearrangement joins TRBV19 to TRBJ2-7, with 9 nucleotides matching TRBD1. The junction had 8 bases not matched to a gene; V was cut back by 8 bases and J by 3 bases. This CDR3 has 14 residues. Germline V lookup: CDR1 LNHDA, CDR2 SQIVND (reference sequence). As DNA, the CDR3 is TGTGCCAGTTCTCGACGGGACAGGGACTACGAGCAGTACTTC. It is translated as CASSRRDRDYEQYF.

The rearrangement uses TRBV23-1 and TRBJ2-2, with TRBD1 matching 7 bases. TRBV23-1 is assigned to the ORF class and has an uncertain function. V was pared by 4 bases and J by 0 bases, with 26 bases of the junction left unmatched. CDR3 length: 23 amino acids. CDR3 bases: TGCGCCAGCAGTCCCAAGCCGCCTGAGGGGGCTTCGCCACAACAACCGAACACCGGGGAGCTGTTTTTT. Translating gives CASSPKPPEGASPQQPNTGELFF.